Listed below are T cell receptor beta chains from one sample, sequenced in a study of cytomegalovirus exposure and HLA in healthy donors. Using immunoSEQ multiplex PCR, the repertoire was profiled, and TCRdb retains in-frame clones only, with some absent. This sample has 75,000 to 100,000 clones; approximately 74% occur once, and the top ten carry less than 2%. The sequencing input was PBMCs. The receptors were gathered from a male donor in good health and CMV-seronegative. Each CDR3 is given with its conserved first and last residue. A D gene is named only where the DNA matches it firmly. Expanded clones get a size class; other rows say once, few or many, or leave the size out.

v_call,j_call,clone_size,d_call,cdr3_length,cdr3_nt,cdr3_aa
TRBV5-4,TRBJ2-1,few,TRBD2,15,TGTGCCAGCAGCTTTGGGGAGGGCCTGCTCAATGAGCAGTTCTTC,CASSFGEGLLNEQFF
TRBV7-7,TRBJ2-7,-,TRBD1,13,TGTGCCAGCAGCCCAGACAGGGGCTACGAGCAGTACTTC,CASSPDRGYEQYF
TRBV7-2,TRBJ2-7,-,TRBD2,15,TGTGCCAGCAGTCGGCTAGCGGGAGGCCCCTACGAGCAGTACTTC,CASSRLAGGPYEQYF
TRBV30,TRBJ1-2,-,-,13,TGTGCCTGGAGTGTAGGGTCGGGGGGCGGCTACACCTTC,CAWSVGSGGGYTF
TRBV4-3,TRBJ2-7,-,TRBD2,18,TGCGCCAGCAGCCAAGGATTGGGTAGCGGGATTAGCTCCTACGAGCAGTACTTC,CASSQGLGSGISSYEQYF
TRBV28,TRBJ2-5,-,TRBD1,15,TGTGCCAGCAGTTTAGCGGCTCCACCAGGGGGGACCCAGTACTTC,CASSLAAPPGGTQYF
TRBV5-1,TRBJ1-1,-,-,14,TGCGCCAGCAGCTTACGACAGGCTAACACTGAAGCTTTCTTT,CASSLRQANTEAFF
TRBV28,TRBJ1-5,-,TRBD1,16,TGTGCCAGCAGTTTATCAGGGGGAATCTTCCATCAGCCCCAGCATTTT,CASSLSGGIFHQPQHF
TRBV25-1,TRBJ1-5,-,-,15,TGTGCCAGCAGTGGTGAGGACTTTTCCAATCAGCCCCAGCATTTT,CASSGEDFSNQPQHF
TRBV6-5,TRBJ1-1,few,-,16,TGTGCCAGCAGTTACTCTTTCAGAGGAATGAACACTGAAGCTTTCTTT,CASSYSFRGMNTEAFF
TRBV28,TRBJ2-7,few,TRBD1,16,TGTGCCAGCAGTCGTAGCTCCGGGACAGGGCTCTACGAGCAGTACTTC,CASSRSSGTGLYEQYF
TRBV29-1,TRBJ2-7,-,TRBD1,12,TGCAGCGTTGGGCAGGGGGTTGCCGAGCAGTACTTC,CSVGQGVAEQYF
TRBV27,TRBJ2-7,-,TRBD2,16,TGTGCCAGCAGTGAAGACCCCCGTCTAGCGGGAGGCGAGCAGTACTTC,CASSEDPRLAGGEQYF
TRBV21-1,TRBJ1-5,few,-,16,TGTGCCAGCAGCAAGTGGGAGGACACTAGCAATCAGCCCCAGCATTTT,CASSKWEDTSNQPQHF
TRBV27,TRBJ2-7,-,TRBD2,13,TGTGCCAGCAGAGCGGGAGGCTCCTACGAGCAGTACTTC,CASRAGGSYEQYF
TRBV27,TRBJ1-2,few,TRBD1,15,TGTGCCAGCAGTTTGAGACAGGGCTCCGACTATGGCTACACCTTC,CASSLRQGSDYGYTF
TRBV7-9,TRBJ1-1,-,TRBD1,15,TGTGCCAGCACCAAAACTTCAGGGGGAAGTGATGAAGCTTTCTTT,CASTKTSGGSDEAFF
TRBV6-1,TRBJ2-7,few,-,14,TGTGCCAGCAGTTTCTCAGGGTTCCCCTACGAGCAGTACTTC,CASSFSGFPYEQYF
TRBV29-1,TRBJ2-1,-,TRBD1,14,TGCAGCGGTCTACAGGGGGCCTCCTACAATGAGCAGTTCTTC,CSGLQGASYNEQFF
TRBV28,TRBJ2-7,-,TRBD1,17,TGTGCCAGTGAGATCCGGACAGGGAGAAAAGGCTCCTACGAGCAGTACTTC,CASEIRTGRKGSYEQYF
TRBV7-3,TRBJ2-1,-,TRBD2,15,TGTGCCAGCAGCTTATTAGCGGGAGGCTACAATGAGCAGTTCTTC,CASSLLAGGYNEQFF
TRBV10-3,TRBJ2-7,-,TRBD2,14,TGTGCCATCAGTGAACTAGCGGGATTCAACGAGCAGTACTTC,CAISELAGFNEQYF
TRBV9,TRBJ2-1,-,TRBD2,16,TGTGCCAGCAGCGTAGAGGTGGGAGGGCCCTACAATGAGCAGTTCTTC,CASSVEVGGPYNEQFF
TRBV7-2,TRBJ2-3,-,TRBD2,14,TGTGCCAGCAGCTTAGCGGGGGGGATAGATACGCAGTATTTT,CASSLAGGIDTQYF
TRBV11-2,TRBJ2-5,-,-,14,TGTGCCAGCAGCTTAGATCTCGGGGAAGAGACCCAGTACTTC,CASSLDLGEETQYF
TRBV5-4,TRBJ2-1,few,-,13,TGTGCCAGCAGCATAACAGGGTCCGTTGAGCAGTTCTTC,CASSITGSVEQFF
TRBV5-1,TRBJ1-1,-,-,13,TGCGCCAGCAGCTACTCGGGGGGGACTGAAGCTTTCTTT,CASSYSGGTEAFF
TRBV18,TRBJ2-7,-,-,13,TGTGCCAGCTCACCACTAGACAGTTCTGAGCAGTACTTC,CASSPLDSSEQYF
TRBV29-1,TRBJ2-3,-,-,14,TGCAGCGTTGAAGATGGCCTAGCATCAGATACGCAGTATTTT,CSVEDGLASDTQYF
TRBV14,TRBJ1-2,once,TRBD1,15,TGTGCCAGCAGCCAAGATCTTAGGACAGGGTATGGCTACACCTTC,CASSQDLRTGYGYTF
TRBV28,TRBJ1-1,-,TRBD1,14,TGTGCCAGCAGTCCCCACAGGGGCGACACTGAAGCTTTCTTT,CASSPHRGDTEAFF
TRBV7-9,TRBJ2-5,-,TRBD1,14,TGTGCCAGCGGACACCCGGGACAGGGGGAGACCCAGTACTTC,CASGHPGQGETQYF
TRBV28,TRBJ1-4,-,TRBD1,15,TGTGCCAGCAGTTCGTCAGGGGGAGGTGGAGAAAAACTGTTTTTT,CASSSSGGGGEKLFF
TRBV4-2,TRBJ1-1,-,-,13,TGTGCCAGCAGCCAAGCGCAGGGCACTGAAGCTTTCTTT,CASSQAQGTEAFF
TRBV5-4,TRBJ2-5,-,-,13,TGTGCCAGCAGCACAGGGTCGGGAGAGACCCAGTACTTC,CASSTGSGETQYF
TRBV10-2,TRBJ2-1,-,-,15,TGCGCCAGCAGGGAGACTAGAAGCTCCTACAATGAGCAGTTCTTC,CASRETRSSYNEQFF
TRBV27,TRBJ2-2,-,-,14,TGTGCCAGCAGTTTATCATCGGGTACCGGGGAGCTGTTTTTT,CASSLSSGTGELFF
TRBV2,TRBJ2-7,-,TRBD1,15,TGTGCCAGCAGAGTAGGGACAGGGGGCTCCTACGAGCAGTACTTC,CASRVGTGGSYEQYF
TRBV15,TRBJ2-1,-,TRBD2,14,TGTGCCACCAGCAGGGGGACTAGCGGCAATGAGCAGTTCTTC,CATSRGTSGNEQFF
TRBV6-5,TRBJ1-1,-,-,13,TGTGCCAGCAGCTACTGGCGGGACACTGAAGCTTTCTTT,CASSYWRDTEAFF
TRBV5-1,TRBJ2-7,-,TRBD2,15,TGCGCCAGCAGCATAACTAGCGGGTTTTCCTACGAGCAGTACTTC,CASSITSGFSYEQYF
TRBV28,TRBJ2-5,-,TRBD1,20,TGTGCCAGCAGCCCACGGATTCGGACCCCGACGGGCAGGGGGCTGGAGACCCAGTACTTC,CASSPRIRTPTGRGLETQYF
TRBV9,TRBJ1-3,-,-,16,TGTGCCAGCAGCGTCGGACAGCTGGTAAATGGAAACACCATATATTTT,CASSVGQLVNGNTIYF
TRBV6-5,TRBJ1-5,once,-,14,TGTGCCAGCAGTTACACACTGAGGGGGCAGCCCCAGCATTTT,CASSYTLRGQPQHF
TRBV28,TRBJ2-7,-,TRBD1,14,TGTGCCAGCACACAGGGGGGACAGTCCTACGAGCAGTACTTC,CASTQGGQSYEQYF
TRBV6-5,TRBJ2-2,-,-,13,TGTGCCAGCAACAGGGGAGGCACCGGGGAGCTGTTTTTT,CASNRGGTGELFF
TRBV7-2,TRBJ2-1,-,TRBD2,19,TGTGCCAGCAGCTTAGAATCATACGATCGTAGACTAGCTTACAATGAGCAGTTCTTC,CASSLESYDRRLAYNEQFF
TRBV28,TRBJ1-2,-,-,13,TGTGCCAGCAGTTTAGACACTCCCTATGGCTACACCTTC,CASSLDTPYGYTF
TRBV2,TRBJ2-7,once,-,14,TGTGCCAGCACCCAGTGGGACAAGCCCTACGAGCAGTACTTC,CASTQWDKPYEQYF
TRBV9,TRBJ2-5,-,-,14,TGTGCCAGCAGCGTATTGTCTAGTACGGAGACCCAGTACTTC,CASSVLSSTETQYF
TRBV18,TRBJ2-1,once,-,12,TGTGCCAGCTCACTCGACATCAATGAGCAGTTCTTC,CASSLDINEQFF
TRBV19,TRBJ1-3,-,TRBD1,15,TGTGCCAGTAGTCCACAGGGGGCTCGAGGAAACACCATATATTTT,CASSPQGARGNTIYF
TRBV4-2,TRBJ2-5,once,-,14,TGTGCCAGCAGCCTTCGGGGGAGACAAGAGACCCAGTACTTC,CASSLRGRQETQYF
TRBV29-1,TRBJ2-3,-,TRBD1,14,TGCAGCGTCATCCGGGACAGGGCCACAGATACGCAGTATTTT,CSVIRDRATDTQYF